Listed here are 32 T cell receptor beta chains from one sample, sequenced in a study of metastatic and nonmetastatic thyroid tumors. Patients had received no treatment of any kind before thyroid surgery. TCRdb re-called the PCR reads through MiXCR. The sample consists of 25,000 to 30,000 clones, 20% to 25% of them appearing once. Sequences were obtained from blood. These receptors were taken from a female donor with papillary thyroid cancer or a benign thyroid nodule (not recorded which). Some clones in this sample may be carry-over from other donors' samples.

This clone was observed at least ten times. Given a much more abundant clone one base away, this may be a read error. V and J are TRBV3-1 and TRBJ2-7; 9 positions agree with TRBD2. The CDR3 is 16 residues long. Losses at the gene ends were 4 bases for V and 7 bases for J; bases not matched to a gene: 14. The V gene's germline CDR1 is LGHDT and CDR2 YNNKEL (reference sequence). CDR3 nucleotides: TGTGCCAGCAGCCCCTCGATAGGGACTAGCAGCCGGGAGCAGTACTTC. Translated: CASSPSIGTSSREQYF.

This clone occurred many times. This sequence joins TRBV30 and TRBJ2-1; the D gene is possibly TRBD1 (5 bases). CDR3 length equals 17 residues. Germline assignment: CDR1 GTSNPN and CDR2 SVGIG (reference sequence). Trimming left V 0 bases short and J 5 bases short, with 20 bases between. The CDR3 bases are TGTGCCTGGAGTGTCCCCCGCAGCAGGGTAACTAACAATGAGCAGTTCTTC. Protein sequence: CAWSVPRSRVTNNEQFF.

This clone was counted ten times or more. In nucleotides, the CDR3 is TGTGCCAGCAGCCAACTGGGAGGGGACGATACGCAGTATTTT. Protein sequence: CASSQLGGDDTQYF. The chain joins TRBV4-2 to TRBJ2-3, with TRBD2 matching 7 bases. Germline-derived CDR1 and CDR2 are LGHNA and YNFKEQ. The CDR3 runs to 14 residues. Losses at the gene ends were 2 bases for V and 6 bases for J; bases not matched to a gene: 5.

Of note for this clone: One junction end does not reproduce the germline sequence, and a read error may be involved. This sequence joins TRBV11-2 and TRBJ2-1, with 7 bases fitting TRBD1. The germline V gene has CDR1 SGHAT and CDR2 FQNNGV. This CDR3 region has 16 residues. The CDR3 region is CASSAVQGWSYNDQFF. The CDR3 nucleotides are TGTGCCAGCAGCGCCGTACAGGGGTGGTCCTACAATGATCAGTTCTTC.

This clone was seen many times. The J gene is TRBJ2-3, the V gene TRBV12-3 or TRBV12-4, with D hard to call. V gave up 6 bases and J gave up 6 bases, with 16 bases separating them. The CDR3 consists of 14 residues. This chain's CDR3 is CASSRRTKVDTQYF. For the CDR3, the DNA is TGTGCCAGCAGCCGACGGACCAAAGTCGATACGCAGTATTTT.

The V gene is TRBV9, the J gene TRBJ2-3, with D maybe TRBD1 (5 bases). CDR1 SGDLS and CDR2 YYNGEE come from the germline V gene. V dropped 0 bases and J dropped 0 bases, with 8 bases sitting between them. This CDR3 region has 15 residues. CDR3 in amino acids: CASSVEQASTDTQYF. The DNA for the CDR3 is TGTGCCAGCAGCGTAGAACAGGCTAGCACAGATACGCAGTATTTT.

This clone has just one count. This CDR3 is CSARDLEGGLGDEQFF. CDR3 bases: TGCAGTGCTAGAGATCTGGAGGGGGGCCTGGGAGATGAGCAGTTCTTC. The V gene is TRBV20-1, the J gene TRBJ2-1, with D perhaps being TRBD1 or TRBD2 (6 bases each). Trimming took off 0 bases at V and 8 bases at J, with 20 bases between the two ends. CDR1 and CDR2 from the germline V gene are DFQATT and SNEGSKA (reference sequence). CDR3 size: 16 residues.

This clone appeared once. This sequence joins TRBV9 and TRBJ2-5, with D possibly being TRBD1 or TRBD2 (5 bases each). Germline V gene data show CDR1 as SGDLS and CDR2 as YYNGEE. The CDR3 length is 15 residues. Trimming took off 0 bases at V and 8 bases at J, with 17 bases between the two ends. CDR3 residues: CASSVVGETRDTQYF. CDR3 coding DNA: TGTGCCAGCAGCGTAGTGGGGGAAACTAGGGATACCCAGTACTTC.

This clone was seen ten or more times. J is TRBJ1-1 and V is TRBV7-8; D possibly corresponds to TRBD1 (5 bases). The V and J ends lost 4 bases and 5 bases respectively, with 11 bases between them. The germline CDR1 and CDR2 sequences are SGHVS and FQNEAQ. The CDR3 totals 13 residues. The CDR3 here is CASSSGWGTEAFF. The CDR3 nucleotides are TGTGCCAGCAGCTCCGGTTGGGGGACTGAAGCTTTCTTT.

This clone was seen only a few times. This chain connects TRBV6-1 to TRBJ2-5; D possibly uses TRBD1 or TRBD2 (5 bases each). V lost 6 bases and J 0 bases, leaving 11 bases between the germline ends. The CDR3 length is 14 residues. CDR1 and CDR2 from the germline V gene are MNHNS and SASEGT. The CDR3 here is CASSPQGDQETQYF. CDR3 bases: TGTGCCAGCAGCCCTCAGGGAGACCAAGAGACCCAGTACTTC.

This clone was counted between two and nine times. An end of the junction does not agree with germline; a read error may underlie this. The chain joins TRBV6-1 to TRBJ1-1, with D maybe TRBD1 (5 bases). CDR1 is MNHNS, CDR2 SASEGT, per germline. This CDR3 spans 13 amino acids. Here the CDR3 reads CASKINRNNEAFF. The CDR3 nucleotides are TGTGCCAGCAAAATTAACAGGAACAATGAAGCTTTCTTT.

The V and J genes are TRBV12-3 or TRBV12-4 and TRBJ2-1; TRBD1 aligns across 8 bases. The CDR3 contains 14 residues. Germline trimming cut 4 bases from V and 5 bases from J; bases unmatched to any gene: 4. This chain's CDR3 is CASSSKTGDNEQFF. As DNA, the CDR3 is TGTGCCAGCAGTTCGAAGACAGGGGACAATGAGCAGTTCTTC.

This clone was picked up a small number of times. This sequence joins TRBV28 and TRBJ1-2; D unclear. There are 12 residues in the CDR3. Germline lookup yields CDR1 MDHEN and CDR2 SYDVKM. Trimming removed 5 bases at V and 8 bases at J, with 12 bases between. As DNA, the CDR3 is TGTGCCAGCAGTCCCCTGCGATGGGGCTACACCTTC. Amino acid sequence: CASSPLRWGYTF.

Ten or more counts support this clone. The genes are TRBV11-3 and TRBJ1-2, with D uncertain. The CDR3 totals 13 residues. Between the trimmed V and J ends, which lost 0 bases and 9 bases, there was a span of 11 bases. CDR1 and CDR2 (germline): SGHNT, YENEEA. The CDR3 reads CASSLDLKLSYTF. The CDR3 DNA is TGTGCCAGCAGCTTAGACTTGAAGTTGAGCTACACCTTC.

This clone was detected many times. The V call is TRBV6-1, the J call TRBJ2-2, with 7 bases fitting TRBD2. Germline trimming cut 5 bases from V and 7 bases from J; bases unmatched to any gene: 13. This CDR3 comprises 16 residues. Per the germline V gene, CDR1 is MNHNS and CDR2 is SASEGT. The CDR3 DNA follows: TGTGCCAGCAGTCAGGGACTACCAACTGTAGTCGGGGAGCTGTTTTTT. It specifies CASSQGLPTVVGELFF.

This clone was recorded at least ten times. V gene TRBV6-1 combines with J gene TRBJ1-1; 7 positions match TRBD1. The CDR3 runs to 13 residues. CDR1 MNHNS and CDR2 SASEGT come from the germline V gene. V was clipped by 10 bases and J by 5 bases; unmatched bases: 10. As DNA, the CDR3 is TGTGCCACCGGGGGGCAGGGGGGGACTGAAGCTTTCTTT. As protein: CATGGQGGTEAFF.

The chain employs TRBV12-5 and TRBJ2-2, with D unresolved. There are 12 residues in the CDR3. Per the germline V gene, CDR1 is LGHNT and CDR2 is FRNRAP. V was trimmed by 7 bases and J by 9 bases, leaving 12 bases between them. Here the CDR3 reads CASALGPWELFF. DNA of the CDR3: TGTGCTAGTGCTTTAGGGCCCTGGGAGCTGTTTTTT.

This clone has ten or more counts. The chain is built from TRBV7-7 and TRBJ2-3; D unresolved. V dropped 4 bases and J dropped 1 base, with 15 bases sitting between them. The CDR3 has 16 amino acids. From germline, CDR1 is SSHAT and CDR2 FNYEAQ (reference sequence). The CDR3 DNA reads as TGTGCCAGCAGCTCACCCCCGGGCCGACGCACAGATACGCAGTATTTT. This encodes CASSSPPGRRTDTQYF.

This clone was recorded many times. This sequence joins TRBV15 and TRBJ2-2, with 8 bases identical to TRBD1. This CDR3 comprises 17 residues. Trimming cost V 0 bases and J 1 base; bases outside gene matches: 4. Germline assignment: CDR1 LNHNV and CDR2 YYDKDF (reference sequence). CDR3 in amino acids: CATSRDQGARNTGELFF. CDR3 nucleotides: TGTGCCACCAGCAGAGATCAGGGGGCACGGAACACCGGGGAGCTGTTTTTT.

This clone was picked up many times. The rearrangement joins TRBV24-1 to TRBJ2-5, with D possibly being TRBD2 (5 bases). V was shortened by 3 bases and J by 2 bases, with 15 bases between the two germline ends. The CDR3 contains 16 residues. Germline V CDR1 and CDR2: KGHDR, SFDVKD. The CDR3 loop is CATSDNGDYLQETQYF. The CDR3 DNA follows: TGTGCCACCAGTGATAACGGAGACTATCTACAAGAGACCCAGTACTTC.

This clone came up many times. V is TRBV18 and J is TRBJ2-7; 7 bases fit TRBD2. There are 15 residues in the CDR3. V was pared by 4 bases and J by 5 bases, with 11 bases of the junction left unmatched. Germline V gives CDR1 KGHSH, CDR2 LQKENI. The CDR3 region is CASSLKAGVKDEQYF. DNA for the CDR3: TGTGCCAGCTCACTAAAGGCGGGAGTTAAGGACGAGCAGTACTTC. The full variable domain, rest sourced from reference TRBV18 and TRBJ2-7, is NAGVMQNPRHLVRRRGQEARLRCSPMKGHSHVYWYRQLPEEGLKFMVYLQKENIIDESGMPKERFSAEFPKEGPSILRIQQVVRGDSAAYFCASSLKAGVKDEQYFGPGTRLTVT.

As concerns this clone: One junction end does not reproduce the germline sequence, and a read error may be involved. The chain is built from TRBV20-1 and TRBJ1-1, with no clear D. Germline lookup yields CDR1 DFQATT and CDR2 SNEGSKA (reference sequence). This CDR3 has 14 residues. The CDR3 here is CSARVRCEGSEAFF. The CDR3 DNA follows: TGCAGTGCTAGAGTCCGGTGTGAAGGCTCTGAGGCTTTCTTT.

The gene calls are TRBV6-1 and TRBJ1-4; D is unclear. Deletions cut 3 bases from V and 4 bases from J, with 12 bases between. The CDR3 runs 15 residues. Germline V gene lookup returns CDR1 MNHNS and CDR2 SASEGT. The CDR3 DNA reads as TGTGCCAGCAGTGAGAACACGGGTCTTAATGAAAAACTGTTTTTT. It is translated as CASSENTGLNEKLFF.

This clone was counted at least ten times. The chain carries TRBV4-1 and TRBJ2-1; D possibly corresponds to TRBD2 (6 bases). The CDR3 sequence is 15 residues long. The germline V and J ends were trimmed by 3 bases and 4 bases, with 13 bases remaining between them. Per the germline V gene, CDR1 is MGHRA and CDR2 is YSYEKL. CDR3 in DNA: TGCGCCAGCAGCCAGGCGGAGGGCCGTTACAATGAGCAGTTCTTC. This sequence encodes CASSQAEGRYNEQFF.

This clone was observed many times. J is TRBJ1-1 and V is TRBV30, with a tentative D call TRBD1 (5 bases). The germline V gene has CDR1 GTSNPN and CDR2 SVGIG (reference sequence). The CDR3 totals 15 residues. The V and J ends lost 1 base and 3 bases respectively, with 15 bases between them. DNA for the CDR3: TGTGCCTGGAGTGACCCCTTTGGGGGGGACACTGAAGCTTTCTTT. It is translated as CAWSDPFGGDTEAFF.

This clone showed up many times. For the CDR3, the DNA is TGTGCCAGCAGCTTAATTAGCGGGAGGTCGAGCTCCTCCTACGAGCAGTACTTC. Its translation is CASSLISGRSSSSYEQYF. This chain uses TRBV7-6 with TRBJ2-7, with 10 bases identical to TRBD2. The junction had 10 bases not matched to a gene; V was cut back by 2 bases and J by 0 bases. Germline V gives CDR1 SGHVS, CDR2 FNYEAQ. The CDR3 has 18 residues.

This clone showed up many times. The chain combines TRBV6-6 with TRBJ2-3; TRBD2 agrees at 9 bases. The CDR3 loop spans 20 amino acids. The germline V gene has CDR1 MNHNY and CDR2 SVGAGI (reference sequence). The V segment lost 2 bases and the J segment 3 bases; nucleotides outside the gene matches: 18. CDR3 protein: CASSYLLAGLGRGLTDTQYF. The CDR3 DNA is TGTGCCAGCAGTTACCTACTAGCGGGTCTAGGGCGCGGACTGACAGATACGCAGTATTTT.

This clone has at least ten counts. Other DNA sequences in this specimen translate into the identical CDR3. This sequence joins TRBV11-1 and TRBJ2-2; 8 positions agree with TRBD1. The CDR3 extends over 16 amino acids. The germline V gene encodes CDR1 SGHAT and CDR2 FQDESV (reference sequence). V shed 5 bases and J 3 bases; nucleotides not matched to a gene: 8. For the CDR3, the DNA is TGTGCCAGCAGCCCAAAGGACAGGGCGTACACCGGGGAGCTGTTTTTT. Translated: CASSPKDRAYTGELFF.

V usage is TRBV19 and J usage is TRBJ2-2; no reliable D call. CDR3 length equals 14 residues. The V end lost 2 bases, the J end lost 2 bases, and 6 bases lay between the germline ends. Germline CDR1 reads LNHDA; CDR2 reads SQIVND (reference sequence). The CDR3 loop reads CASSIHLNTGELFF. The CDR3 DNA follows: TGTGCCAGTAGTATACATCTCAACACCGGGGAGCTGTTTTTT.

This clone was seen more than once but under ten times. V gene TRBV6-2 or TRBV6-3 combines with J gene TRBJ2-2; D not resolved. V dropped 6 bases and J dropped 6 bases, with 8 bases sitting between them. Per germline, CDR1 MNHEY and CDR2 SVGEGT. The CDR3 spans 12 residues. In DNA, the CDR3 is TGTGCCAGCAGCCTTCAGGCCGGGGAGCTGTTTTTT. Its protein is CASSLQAGELFF.

Many counts were recorded for this clone. The chain links TRBV5-4 to TRBJ1-2; D perhaps matches TRBD1 (5 bases). The V gene's germline CDR1 is SGHNT and CDR2 YYREEE (reference sequence). There are 13 residues in the CDR3. The V end lost 3 bases, the J end lost 8 bases, and 14 bases lay between the germline ends. In DNA, the CDR3 is TGTGCCAGCAGCTGGGGCCCCTACCTAGGCTACACCTTC. Encoded protein: CASSWGPYLGYTF.

This clone was picked up many times. The chain carries TRBV24-1 and TRBJ2-2; D is uncertain. Germline V CDR1 and CDR2: KGHDR, SFDVKD. The CDR3 extends over 14 amino acids. The V and J ends lost 4 bases and 1 base respectively, with 6 bases between them. The CDR3 coding sequence is TGTGCCACCAGTGAAGCCAGGAACACCGGGGAGCTGTTTTTT. This encodes CATSEARNTGELFF.